The TCR beta chain under discussion was sequenced for a study of beta chain features in type 1 diabetes. Study observations and caveats: Significant though moderate, a shortening of TCRB CDR3s appeared in all four CD4+ subsets of Type 1 diabetes patients.

A word on this clone: The antigen is not known.

Germline V gives CDR1 MRHNA, CDR2 SNTAGT. The length of the CDR3 is 13 residues. Between the trimmed V and J ends, which lost 4 bases and 7 bases, there was a span of 10 bases. Expressed TCRB transcripts were sequenced after all isolated RNA was converted to cDNA. Repertoires were generated with immunoSEQ multiplex PCR, while TCRdb's copy carries only in-frame clones and drops some. The data contain over 650,000 clones, about 14% of them singletons. The chain joins TRBV6-4 to TRBJ1-4; D is unclear. The sample taken for sequencing was naive CD4+ T cells from blood. The source is a man between 18 and 35 years old with type 1 diabetes. This CDR3 is CASSVQEGEKLFF. DNA of the CDR3: TGTGCCAGCAGTGTTCAGGAAGGTGAAAAACTGTTTTTT.